These 6 T cell receptor beta chains share one sample of origin, sequenced in a study of control samples from healthy donors and cancer patients. The assay was immunoSEQ multiplex PCR, and TCRdb's table has in-frame clones only and misses some. There are about 170,000 clones in the sample; roughly 88% occur only once, and roughly 5.3% lies in the top ten. Sequencing input: blood. These receptors came from a woman in her twenties or thirties in good health.

The J gene is TRBJ2-7, the V gene TRBV7-2, with 9 bases that match TRBD2. The V gene end was trimmed by 5 bases and the J gene end by 4 bases; junction bases not matched to a gene: 6. In germline, CDR1 is SGHTA, CDR2 FQGNSA. CDR3 size: 14 residues. The CDR3 reads CASSTLAGLYEQYF. In nucleotides, the CDR3 is TGTGCCAGCAGCACCCTAGCGGGACTATACGAGCAGTACTTC.

The chain uses TRBV27 and TRBJ2-1; 10 bases fit TRBD2. Germline CDR1 and CDR2: MNHEY and SMNVEV (reference sequence). This CDR3 is built from 14 residues. The junction had 1 base not matched to a gene; V was cut back by 5 bases and J by 3 bases. The CDR3 DNA sequence: TGTGCCAGCAGTAGGACTAGCGGCTACAATGAGCAGTTCTTC. Amino acid sequence: CASSRTSGYNEQFF.

There are a few counts of this clone. The rearrangement joins TRBV7-2 to TRBJ1-1, with 8 bases matching TRBD1. The junction had 7 bases not matched to a gene; V was cut back by 5 bases and J by 2 bases. There are 15 residues in the CDR3. Germline loops: CDR1 SGHTA, CDR2 FQGNSA. The CDR3 is CASSREGQGNTEAFF. The CDR3 nucleotides read TGTGCCAGCAGCCGCGAAGGACAGGGTAACACTGAAGCTTTCTTT.

CDR3 residues: CASSPQRGSGNQPQHF. The CDR3 bases are TGTGCCAGCAGCCCCCAGCGGGGGAGCGGCAATCAGCCCCAGCATTTT. This chain links TRBV7-9 with TRBJ1-5; D may be TRBD1 (5 bases). The CDR3 sequence is 16 residues long. CDR1 is SEHNR, CDR2 FQNEAQ, per germline (reference sequence). The ends were cut back, 5 bases at V and 2 bases at J, with 16 bases in the middle.

The chain couples TRBV5-1 to TRBJ1-2; D possibly corresponds to TRBD1 (6 bases). V lost 0 bases, J lost 8 bases, and 20 bases lay in between. Germline CDR1 and CDR2: SGHRS and YFSETQ. This CDR3 is built from 16 residues. This CDR3 is CASSLVGGAQGAGYTF. The CDR3 coding sequence is TGCGCCAGCAGCTTGGTTGGGGGCGCACAGGGTGCCGGCTACACCTTC.

This clone has just one count. This chain links TRBV2 with TRBJ2-5, with 10 bases identical to TRBD2. Germline assignment: CDR1 SNHLY and CDR2 FYNNEI. Germline trimming cut 0 bases from V and 1 base from J; bases unmatched to any gene: 8. This CDR3 region has 18 residues. The CDR3 sequence: CASSEAPARTSGQETQYF. The CDR3, as DNA: TGTGCCAGCAGTGAAGCTCCTGCCAGGACTAGCGGCCAAGAGACCCAGTACTTC.